This T cell receptor beta chain appears in the sequencing data of a study of radiation and T cells in renal cell carcinoma. The study's findings and limits: Dominant CDR3 motifs occupied more repertoire in irradiated than control tumors. From baseline, blood top tumor clonotypes peaked at 2 weeks post-radiation.

Assay used: immunoSEQ multiplex PCR; TCRdb lists only in-frame clones, some missing. The sample shows fewer than 25,000 clones, more than 40% of them seen only once. Described treatment: 15 Gy SBRT to primary tumor, nephrectomy 4 weeks later. Nephrectomy followed 15 Gy stereotactic body radiation by 4 weeks. The CDR3 runs to 18 residues. Trimming took off 1 base at V and 6 bases at J, with 24 bases between the two ends. Germline V gene lookup returns CDR1 SGHTA and CDR2 FQGNSA. This clone was seen only a few times. Its antigen remains unidentified. Sample: tumor tissue, taken from a patient whose treatment included radiotherapy and nephrectomy. The genes are TRBV7-2 and TRBJ2-5, with a tentative D call TRBD1 (7 bases). This clonotype was sampled from a woman in her forties or fifties with renal cell carcinoma. CDR3 sequence reads: CASSLEGVRAGGWKTQYF. For the CDR3, the DNA is TGTGCCAGCAGCTTAGAGGGAGTGAGGGCAGGGGGGTGGAAGACCCAGTACTTC.